What follows are 10 T cell receptor beta chains derived from one specimen sequenced in a study of blood T cells in healthy people across ages. A second PCR of 7 to 11 cycles used a sample-barcoded 5' primer and a J-beta primer mix. TCRdb recomputed calls from the 5' RACE reads with MiXCR, one row per CDR3 protein. The table shows just over 800,000 distinct CDR3 sequences, with around 62% occurring only once. The sequenced sample was blood. The receptor set was obtained from a man aged 30-40 years in good health.

The chain joins TRBV20-1 to TRBJ2-1; the D is unclear. Germline V CDR1 and CDR2: DFQATT, SNEGSKA (reference sequence). The V and J ends lost 1 base and 9 bases respectively, with 16 bases between them. This CDR3 is built from 14 residues. DNA of the CDR3: TGCAGTGCTAGAGGGGGTCGTCGTGCCGGTGAGCAGTTCTTC. It yields the protein CSARGGRRAGEQFF.

The J gene is TRBJ1-4, the V gene TRBV20-1, with TRBD1 matching 7 bases. The CDR3 has 14 residues. V gave up 6 bases and J gave up 4 bases; unmatched junction bases: 8. Germline-derived CDR1 and CDR2 are DFQATT and SNEGSKA (reference sequence). This CDR3 reads CSARRDRINEKLFF. As DNA, the CDR3 is TGCAGTGCCAGACGGGACAGAATTAATGAAAAACTGTTTTTT.

The chain combines TRBV7-2 with TRBJ2-3; the match to TRBD2 covers 9 bases. The CDR3 is made up of 17 amino acids. Per germline, CDR1 SGHTA and CDR2 FQGNSA. J lost 1 base, V lost 2 bases, and 7 bases had no gene match. The CDR3 DNA sequence: TGTGCCAGCAGCTTACTAGCTAGCGGGGACCGCACAGATACGCAGTATTTT. This gives the protein CASSLLASGDRTDTQYF.

The chain uses TRBV7-2 and TRBJ1-3, with D possibly matching TRBD1 (6 bases). This CDR3 is built from 13 residues. V was shortened by 1 base and J by 11 bases, with 12 bases between the two germline ends. Per the germline V gene, CDR1 is SGHTA and CDR2 is FQGNSA. The CDR3 DNA reads TGTGCCAGCAGCTTAGACTCGACAGGCGCCATATATTTT. Its translation is CASSLDSTGAIYF.

The chain combines TRBV30 with TRBJ2-7; D perhaps matches TRBD1 (6 bases). V was pared by 4 bases and J by 5 bases, with 15 bases between. Germline values: CDR1 GTSNPN, CDR2 SVGIG (reference sequence). The CDR3 has 13 residues. This CDR3 reads CAWNLQGAHEQYF. CDR3 in DNA: TGTGCCTGGAACCTACAGGGAGCCCACGAGCAGTACTTC.

As to this clonotype: One end of the junction fails to match germline, which may point to a read error. The chain uses TRBV5-5 and TRBJ2-2; D perhaps matches TRBD2 (5 bases). The germline V gene has CDR1 SGHKS and CDR2 YYEKEE (reference sequence). This CDR3 comprises 15 residues. CDR3: CAGRLIASLTGELFF. CDR3 nucleotides: TGTGCCGGCAGGTTGATAGCTAGCCTCACCGGGGAGCTGTTTTTT.

This clonotype was counted a few times. The chain uses TRBV20-1 and TRBJ2-7, with D possibly being TRBD1 (5 bases). Trimming shortened V by 0 bases and J by 3 bases, and 12 bases separated the two germline ends. CDR3 length: 14 residues. Looked up from germline, CDR1 is DFQATT and CDR2 is SNEGSKA (reference sequence). This CDR3 reads CSARDGQGGYEQYF. Here the CDR3 DNA reads TGCAGTGCTAGAGACGGGCAGGGTGGCTACGAGCAGTACTTC.

This clonotype was seen only a few times. The chain joins TRBV27 to TRBJ2-1; maybe TRBD2 (5 bases). V was clipped by 5 bases and J by 7 bases, with 12 bases between them. This CDR3 has 13 residues. Germline CDR1 MNHEY, CDR2 SMNVEV (reference sequence). The CDR3 protein is CASSITSGNEQFF. The CDR3 coding sequence is TGTGCCAGCAGTATAACGTCGGGGAATGAGCAGTTCTTC.

The chain links TRBV9 to TRBJ2-1; TRBD1 matches 9 bases. Germline-derived CDR1 and CDR2 are SGDLS and YYNGEE. V was clipped by 0 bases and J by 3 bases; unmatched bases: 4. This CDR3 contains 16 residues. CDR3 nucleotides: TGTGCCAGCAGCGTAGTAACAGGGGGCAGCTACAATGAGCAGTTCTTC. This sequence encodes CASSVVTGGSYNEQFF.

The rearrangement uses TRBV6-9 and TRBJ1-2; perhaps TRBD1 as D (6 bases). The germline V gene encodes CDR1 MNHGY and CDR2 SVAAGI. V dropped 10 bases and J dropped 3 bases, with 15 bases sitting between them. The CDR3 is made up of 13 amino acids. The CDR3 coding sequence is TGTGCCAACCTACCGCAGGGGTACTATGGCTACACCTTC. Translation gives CANLPQGYYGYTF.